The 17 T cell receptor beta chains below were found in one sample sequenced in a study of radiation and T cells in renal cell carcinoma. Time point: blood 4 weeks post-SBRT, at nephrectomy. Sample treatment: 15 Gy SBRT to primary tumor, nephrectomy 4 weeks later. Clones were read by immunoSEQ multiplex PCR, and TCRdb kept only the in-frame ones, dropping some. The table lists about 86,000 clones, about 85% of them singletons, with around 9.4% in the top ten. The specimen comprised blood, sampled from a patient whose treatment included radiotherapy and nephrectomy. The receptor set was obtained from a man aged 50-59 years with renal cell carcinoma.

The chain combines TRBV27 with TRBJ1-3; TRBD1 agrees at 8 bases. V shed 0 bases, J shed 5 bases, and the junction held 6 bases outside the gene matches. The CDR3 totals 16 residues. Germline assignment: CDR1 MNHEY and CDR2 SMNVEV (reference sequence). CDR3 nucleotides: TGTGCCAGCAGTTTATCAGTATCAGGGGGCCGAAACACCATATATTTT. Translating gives CASSLSVSGGRNTIYF.

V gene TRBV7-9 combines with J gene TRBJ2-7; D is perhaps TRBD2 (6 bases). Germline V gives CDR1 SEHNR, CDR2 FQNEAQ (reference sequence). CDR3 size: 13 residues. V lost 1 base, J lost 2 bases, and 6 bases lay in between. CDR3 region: CASSLGGTYEQYF. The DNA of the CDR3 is TGTGCCAGCAGCTTAGGCGGGACCTACGAGCAGTACTTC.

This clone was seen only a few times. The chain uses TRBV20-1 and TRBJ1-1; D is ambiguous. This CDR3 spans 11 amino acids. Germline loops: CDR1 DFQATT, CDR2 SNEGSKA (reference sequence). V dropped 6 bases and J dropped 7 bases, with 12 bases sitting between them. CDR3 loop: CSAPELGEAFF. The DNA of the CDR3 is TGCAGTGCCCCTGAATTGGGTGAAGCTTTCTTT.

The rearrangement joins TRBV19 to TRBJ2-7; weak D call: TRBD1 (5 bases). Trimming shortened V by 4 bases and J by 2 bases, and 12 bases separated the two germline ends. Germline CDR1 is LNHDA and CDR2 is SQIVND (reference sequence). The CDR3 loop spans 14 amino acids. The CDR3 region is CASSKQAGTYEQYF. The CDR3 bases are TGTGCCAGTAGTAAACAGGCTGGAACCTACGAGCAGTACTTC.

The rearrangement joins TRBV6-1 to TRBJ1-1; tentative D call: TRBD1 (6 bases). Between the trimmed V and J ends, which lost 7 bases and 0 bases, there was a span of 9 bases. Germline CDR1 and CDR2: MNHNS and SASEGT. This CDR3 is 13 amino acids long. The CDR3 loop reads CASNRDMNTEAFF. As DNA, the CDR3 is TGTGCCAGCAACAGGGACATGAACACTGAAGCTTTCTTT.

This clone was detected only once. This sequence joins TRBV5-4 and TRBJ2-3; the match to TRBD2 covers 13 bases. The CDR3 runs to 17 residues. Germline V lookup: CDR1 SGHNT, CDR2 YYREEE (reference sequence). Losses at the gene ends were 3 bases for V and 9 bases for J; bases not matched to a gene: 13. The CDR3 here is CASSSGTSGIDFQTQYF. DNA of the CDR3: TGTGCCAGCAGCTCCGGGACTAGCGGGATCGATTTCCAGACGCAGTATTTT.

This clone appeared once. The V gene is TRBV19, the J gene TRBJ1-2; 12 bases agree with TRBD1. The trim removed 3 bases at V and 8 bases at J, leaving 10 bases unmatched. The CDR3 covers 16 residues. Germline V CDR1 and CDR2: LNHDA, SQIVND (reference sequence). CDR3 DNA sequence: TGTGCCAGTAGTATGGATTTGGGACAGGGGGCGACCGGCTACACCTTC. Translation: CASSMDLGQGATGYTF.

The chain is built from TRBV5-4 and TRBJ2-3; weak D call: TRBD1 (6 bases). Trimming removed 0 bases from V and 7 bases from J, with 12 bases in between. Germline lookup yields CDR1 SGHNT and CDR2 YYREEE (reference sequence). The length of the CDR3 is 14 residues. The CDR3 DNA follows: TGTGCCAGCAGCTTGGGTGGGGGCCTAAATACGCAGTATTTT. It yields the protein CASSLGGGLNTQYF.

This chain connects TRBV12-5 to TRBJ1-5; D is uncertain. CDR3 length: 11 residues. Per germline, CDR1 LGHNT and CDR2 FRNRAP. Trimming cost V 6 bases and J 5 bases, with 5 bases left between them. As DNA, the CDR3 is TGTGCTAGTGGGTACGATCAGCCCCAGCATTTT. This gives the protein CASGYDQPQHF.

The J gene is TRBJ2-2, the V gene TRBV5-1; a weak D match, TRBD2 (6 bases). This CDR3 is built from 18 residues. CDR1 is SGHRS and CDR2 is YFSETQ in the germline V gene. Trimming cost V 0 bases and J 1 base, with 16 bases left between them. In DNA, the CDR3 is TGCGCCAGCAGCTTGGTGGCGGGAAGTATCGAGAACACCGGGGAGCTGTTTTTT. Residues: CASSLVAGSIENTGELFF.

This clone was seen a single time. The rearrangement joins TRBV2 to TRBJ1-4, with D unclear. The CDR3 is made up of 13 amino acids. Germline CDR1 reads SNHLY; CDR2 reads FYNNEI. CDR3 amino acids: CAIQGPGREKLFF. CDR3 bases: TGTGCGATCCAAGGCCCCGGAAGGGAAAAACTGTTTTTT.

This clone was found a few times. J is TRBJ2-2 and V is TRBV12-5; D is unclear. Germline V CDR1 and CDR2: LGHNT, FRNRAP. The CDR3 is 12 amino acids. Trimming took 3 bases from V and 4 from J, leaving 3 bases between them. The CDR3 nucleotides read TGTGCTAGTGGTTTTCTCACCGGGGAGCTGTTTTTT. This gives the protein CASGFLTGELFF.

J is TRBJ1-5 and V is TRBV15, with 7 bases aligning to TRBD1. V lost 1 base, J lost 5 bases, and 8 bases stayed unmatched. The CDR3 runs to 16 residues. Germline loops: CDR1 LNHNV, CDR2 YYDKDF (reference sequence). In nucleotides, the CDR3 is TGTGCCACCAGCAGAGCTTCGGACAGGCCCTATCAGCCCCAGCATTTT. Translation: CATSRASDRPYQPQHF.

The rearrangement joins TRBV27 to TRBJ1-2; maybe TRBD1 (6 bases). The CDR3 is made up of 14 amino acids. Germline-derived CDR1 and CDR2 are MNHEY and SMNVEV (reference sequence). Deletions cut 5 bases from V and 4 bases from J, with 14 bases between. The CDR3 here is CASSPNRVPYGYTF. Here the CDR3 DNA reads TGTGCCAGCAGTCCCAACAGGGTGCCCTATGGCTACACCTTC.

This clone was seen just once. CDR3 in amino acids: CASSAGTGGNEKLFF. In DNA, the CDR3 is TGTGCCAGCAGCGCCGGGACAGGAGGTAATGAAAAACTGTTTTTT. The chain recombines TRBV7-9 with TRBJ1-4; 8 positions agree with TRBD1. The CDR3 is made up of 15 amino acids. V dropped 5 bases and J dropped 4; count of bases not matched to a gene: 6. In germline, CDR1 is SEHNR, CDR2 FQNEAQ (reference sequence).

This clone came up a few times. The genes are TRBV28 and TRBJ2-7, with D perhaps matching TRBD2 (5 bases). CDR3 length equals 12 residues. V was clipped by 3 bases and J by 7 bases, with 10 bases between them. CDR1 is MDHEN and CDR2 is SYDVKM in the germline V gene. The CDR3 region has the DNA TGTGCCAGCAGTTTCCGTAGAGGGGAGCAGTACTTC. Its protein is CASSFRRGEQYF.

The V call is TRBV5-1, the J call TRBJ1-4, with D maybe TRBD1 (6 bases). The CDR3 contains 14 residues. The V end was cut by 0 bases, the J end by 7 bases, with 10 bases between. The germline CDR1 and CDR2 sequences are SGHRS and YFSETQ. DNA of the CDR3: TGCGCCAGCAGCTTGGGACAGGACCCTGAAAAACTGTTTTTT. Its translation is CASSLGQDPEKLFF. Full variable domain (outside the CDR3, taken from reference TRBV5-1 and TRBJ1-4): KAGVTQTPRYLIKTRGQQVTLSCSPISGHRSVSWYQQTPGQGLQFLFEYFSETQRNKGNFPGRFSGRQFSNSRSEMNVSTLELGDSALYLCASSLGQDPEKLFFGSGTQLSVL.